This T cell receptor beta chain was recovered during a study of cytomegalovirus exposure and HLA in healthy donors (dated by TCRdb to 2016 to 2017). A note on the overall study: According to a later analysis, the 120 or so validation repertoires were produced on the same platform as the 680 or so repertoires of the first cohort. High-throughput TCR immunosequencing, statistical association of individual TCRs with disease status, and machine learning were combined to predict cytomegalovirus infection status. The study was designed to test whether signatures of past pathogen exposure could be identified by cataloging public T cell receptors. Besides the first cohort of hundreds of subjects, a separate validation cohort made up of 120 different subjects was used.

The library was generated by the immunoSEQ multiplex PCR assay. For the original study's pipeline: A statistical classification framework was built to diagnose cytomegalovirus status from the catalog of TCR beta chain sequences. What TCRdb holds here is the immuneACCESS table cut down to in-frame rearrangements. Part of the clones is not present; checked against another copy, under half of the missing clones reflect an unresolved V gene, and the others are unexplained. That table is the source of V, J and clone size, and D and trimming were worked out from the DNA. The sample contains around 150,000 clones, less than 95% of them found a single time. The ten largest account for approximately 2.9% of the sample. The investigation overall reported the following: Across donors, most TCR sequences were observed very rarely, whereas some public TCRs were present in many individuals. The study listed 164 TCR beta chains as associated with cytomegalovirus. According to the authors, the approach could potentially be generalized to other disease states and immunological phenotypes. The validation cohort had no HLA typing available for a later analysis, so co-occurrence within that cohort was assessed over all 120 or so repertoires. Subsequent analysis determined that TCRs grouped into clusters in the first cohort also showed a tendency toward co-occurrence across the approximately 110 validation repertoires, and 85% to 95% of cluster scores exceeded 0. The classifier was reported to diagnose cytomegalovirus status with high specificity and sensitivity in both the original cohort and the validation cohort. In vitro tests confirmed that a few of the cytomegalovirus-associated TCR beta chains recognize cytomegalovirus antigens.

CDR1 and CDR2 are drawn from the germline V gene: MNHNS, SASEGT. Trimming costs V 5 bases and J 6 bases, and their ends lie 16 bases apart. The CDR3 starts with the cysteine, ends with the phenylalanine, and has 14 residues. The only DNA kept is the CDR3, 42 bases in frame from the first base. This clone was observed a few times. Which antigen it targets is not known. Base qualities are not provided; no much larger clone lies one nucleotide away. The donors belonged to the validation cohort of over a hundred subjects, which was separate from the approximately 700-subject first cohort. This sequence uses TRBV6-1 and TRBJ1-2; the best D guess is TRBD1, with 6 bases matching. This TCR came from a woman aged 18-29 years in good health and CMV-seropositive. Source material: PBMCs. Here the CDR3 is given as CASSSIGGLDGYTF. In nucleotide form, the sequence is TGTGCCAGCAGTTCGATTGGGGGCTTAGATGGCTACACCTTC.